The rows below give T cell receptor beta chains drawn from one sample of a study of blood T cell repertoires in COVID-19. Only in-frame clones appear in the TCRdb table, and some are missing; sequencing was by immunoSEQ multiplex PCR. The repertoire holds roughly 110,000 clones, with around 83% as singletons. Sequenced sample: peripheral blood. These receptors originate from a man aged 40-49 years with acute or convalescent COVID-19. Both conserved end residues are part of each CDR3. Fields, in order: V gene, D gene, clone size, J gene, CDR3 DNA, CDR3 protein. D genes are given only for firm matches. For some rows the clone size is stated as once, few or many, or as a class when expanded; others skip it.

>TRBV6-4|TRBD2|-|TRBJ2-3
TGTGCCAGCAGTGAGGGGACTAGCGCAGATACGCAGTATTTT
CASSEGTSADTQYF
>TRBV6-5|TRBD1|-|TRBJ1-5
TGTGCCAGCAGGCGGACAGGGGCGGGTCAGCCCCAGCATTTT
CASRRTGAGQPQHF
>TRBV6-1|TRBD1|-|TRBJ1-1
TGTGCCAGCAGTGATCCACCGGGACAGCCTGAAGCTTTCTTT
CASSDPPGQPEAFF
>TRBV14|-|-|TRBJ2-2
TGTGCCAGCAGCCAAGAGAACAGGGTCAACACCGGGGAGCTGTTTTTT
CASSQENRVNTGELFF
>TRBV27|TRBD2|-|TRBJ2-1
TGTGCCAGCAGGCTAGCGGGAGGGATCTACAATGAGCAGTTCTTC
CASRLAGGIYNEQFF
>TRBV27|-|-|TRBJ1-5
TGTGCCAGCAGTTACGCGACGATAGGACAGCTTAGCAATCAGCCCCAGCATTTT
CASSYATIGQLSNQPQHF
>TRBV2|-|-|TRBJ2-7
TGTGCCAGCACAGGTTTGTTCCCCTACGAGCAGTACTTC
CASTGLFPYEQYF
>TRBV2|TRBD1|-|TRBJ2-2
TGTGCCAGCACGGACAGGGAGAACACCGGGGAGCTGTTTTTT
CASTDRENTGELFF
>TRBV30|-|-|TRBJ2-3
TGTGCCTGGAAGGTAGCGGCTAGCACAGATACGCAGTATTTT
CAWKVAASTDTQYF
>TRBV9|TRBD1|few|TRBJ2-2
TGTGCCAGCAGCTTCCGTGGACAGGGGACGAGCACCGGGGAGCTGTTTTTT
CASSFRGQGTSTGELFF
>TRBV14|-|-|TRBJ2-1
TGTGCCAGCAGCCAAGAAAGTCGTGCGGGTGAGCAGTTCTTC
CASSQESRAGEQFF
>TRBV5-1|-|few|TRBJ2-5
TGCGCCAGCAGCTTGACTAGCCCCCAAGAGACCCAGTACTTC
CASSLTSPQETQYF
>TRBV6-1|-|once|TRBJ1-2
TGTGCCAGCAGTGAAATCTTCCGGGTCGACTACACCTTC
CASSEIFRVDYTF
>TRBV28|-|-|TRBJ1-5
TGTGCCAGCAGCCCGGGGGGCCAGCCCCAGCATTTT
CASSPGGQPQHF